The 20 T cell receptor beta chains below all came from one sample that was sequenced in a study of beta chain features in type 1 diabetes. Points from the study as a whole: Type 1 diabetes patients had TCRB CDR3s that were shorter (moderately but significantly so) in all four CD4+ subsets.

Every isolated RNA sample was fully reverse transcribed, so sequencing captured expressed TCRB transcripts. The data were produced by immunoSEQ multiplex PCR, yet TCRdb's version contains in-frame clones alone and is incomplete. The data contain hundreds of thousands of clones, 10% to 15% of them singletons. No cognate antigen is known for these TCRs. The material sequenced was naive CD4+ T cells from blood. Receptors were obtained from a woman younger than 35 with type 1 diabetes.

This clone appeared a few times. In DNA form, the CDR3 reads TGTGCCAGCACCGAACCCGGGACAGCAACCGGAAACACCATATATTTT. Its translation: CASTEPGTATGNTIYF. The chain recombines TRBV28 with TRBJ1-3, with 7 bases matching TRBD1. V shed 7 bases, J shed 4 bases, and the junction held 13 bases outside the gene matches. Germline V gene data show CDR1 as MDHEN and CDR2 as SYDVKM. The CDR3 length is 16 residues.

The sample holds a few counts of this clone. The chain employs TRBV4-1 and TRBJ2-1; D perhaps matches TRBD1 (5 bases). The CDR3 is made up of 13 amino acids. The V gene's germline CDR1 is MGHRA and CDR2 YSYEKL. V lost 4 bases, J lost 4 bases, and 8 bases lay in between. The CDR3 sequence: CASSLQAYNEQFF. The CDR3 nucleotides read TGCGCCAGCAGCCTACAGGCTTACAATGAGCAGTTCTTC.

This clone has a handful of counts. The rearrangement joins TRBV9 to TRBJ2-1; 9 bases align to TRBD2. Trimming at V came to 3 bases and at J to 4 bases, leaving 5 bases not matched to a gene. The germline CDR1 and CDR2 sequences are SGDLS and YYNGEE. The CDR3 loop spans 15 amino acids. The DNA of the CDR3 is TGTGCCAGCAGCGCCGGGACTAGCAATTACAATGAGCAGTTCTTC. Translation: CASSAGTSNYNEQFF.

The CDR3 nucleotides are TGCAGTGCTAGATCGGGCACTGAAGCTTTCTTT. This sequence encodes CSARSGTEAFF. The rearrangement links TRBV20-1 to TRBJ1-1; the D is unclear. Germline V gene sequence: CDR1 DFQATT, CDR2 SNEGSKA (reference sequence). The length of the CDR3 is 11 residues. With 2 bases removed from V and 4 bases from J, the gap between germline ends came to 5 bases.

The rearrangement links TRBV4-1 to TRBJ2-1; TRBD2 agrees at 11 bases. This CDR3 contains 14 residues. CDR1 is MGHRA and CDR2 is YSYEKL in the germline V gene. J gave up 4 bases and V 9 bases, and 5 bases lay outside the gene matches. CDR3 nucleotides: TGCGCCAGGACCCGACTAGCGGGATACAATGAGCAGTTCTTC. Amino acid sequence: CARTRLAGYNEQFF.

The chain links TRBV11-3 to TRBJ2-3, with a possible D match to TRBD2 (6 bases). Germline CDR1 reads SGHNT; CDR2 reads YENEEA. The CDR3 length is 16 residues. The V end was cut by 7 bases, the J end by 6 bases, with 23 bases between. This chain's CDR3 is CASNTPMERARDTQYF. DNA for the CDR3: TGTGCCAGCAACACACCGATGGAGCGGGCCAGGGATACGCAGTATTTT.

The chain links TRBV30 to TRBJ2-1; perhaps TRBD1 as D (6 bases). The CDR3 covers 19 residues. The V and J ends lost 0 bases and 1 base respectively, with 22 bases between them. Per germline, CDR1 GTSNPN and CDR2 SVGIG (reference sequence). The CDR3 region is CAWSVSGTSKAVSYNEQFF. The CDR3 nucleotides read TGTGCCTGGAGTGTTTCCGGGACATCCAAGGCCGTTTCCTACAATGAGCAGTTCTTC.

This clone was detected a few times. The chain joins TRBV4-3 to TRBJ2-5, with 10 bases fitting TRBD2. This CDR3 is 17 amino acids long. V lost 3 bases, J lost 4 bases, and 11 bases stayed unmatched. Germline V gene data show CDR1 as LGHNA and CDR2 as YSLEER. The CDR3 spells CASSQRGSGRGGETQYF. In nucleotides, the CDR3 is TGCGCCAGCAGCCAGAGGGGCAGCGGGAGGGGTGGAGAGACCCAGTACTTC.

The CDR3 loop is CASAPGQGISGANVLTF. In nucleotides, the CDR3 is TGCGCCAGCGCCCCGGGACAGGGAATCTCTGGGGCCAACGTCCTGACTTTC. The rearrangement joins TRBV4-3 to TRBJ2-6; TRBD1 matches at 9 bases. Germline CDR1 is LGHNA and CDR2 is YSLEER. V dropped 8 bases and J dropped 0; count of bases not matched to a gene: 8. This CDR3 has 17 amino acids.

This clone was picked up a small number of times. The chain has TRBV29-1 and TRBJ2-7; D remains unclear. V shed 7 bases and J shed 6 bases, with 13 bases lying between them. Looked up from germline, CDR1 is SQVTM and CDR2 is ANQGSEA. The CDR3 consists of 11 residues. DNA of the CDR3: TGCAGCGCACGAGCCGCTGCCGAGCAGTACTTC. This codes for CSARAAAEQYF.

This clone was picked up a small number of times. The rearrangement joins TRBV30 to TRBJ2-7; 7 nucleotides align to TRBD1. The germline gives CDR1 GTSNPN, CDR2 SVGIG (reference sequence). This CDR3 has 12 amino acids. V shed 1 base and J 6 bases; nucleotides not matched to a gene: 3. DNA for the CDR3: TGTGCCTGGAGTGCGACAGGGCGCGAGCAGTACTTC. Protein product: CAWSATGREQYF. The variable domain in full, completed from reference TRBV30 and TRBJ2-7, reads SQTIHQWPATLVQPVGSPLSLECTVEGTSNPNLYWYRQAAGRGLQLLFYSVGIGQISSEVPQNLSASRPQDRQFILSSKKLLLSDSGFYLCAWSATGREQYFGPGTRLTVT.

J is TRBJ2-1 and V is TRBV4-1; TRBD1 aligns across 7 bases. The CDR3 consists of 15 residues. V lost 7 bases to trimming and J lost 4 bases; unmatched junction nucleotides: 10. Germline V lookup: CDR1 MGHRA, CDR2 YSYEKL. CDR3 DNA: TGCGCCAGCAAGGCCCCAGGGGGTTTATACAATGAGCAGTTCTTC. Its translation is CASKAPGGLYNEQFF.

This clone has just a few counts. This specimen includes other DNA sequences encoding the same CDR3. The chain links TRBV5-1 to TRBJ2-1; TRBD2 agrees at 11 bases. This CDR3 has 15 residues. With 4 bases clipped from V and 0 bases from J, the junction kept 0 bases outside the gene matches. CDR1 and CDR2 from the germline V gene are SGHRS and YFSETQ. The CDR3 DNA is TGCGCCAGCAGCACTAGCGGGAGCTCCTACAATGAGCAGTTCTTC. Translation gives CASSTSGSSYNEQFF.

This clone was observed a few times. The rearrangement links TRBV30 to TRBJ2-7, with TRBD2 identical over 7 bases. J lost 5 bases, V lost 1 base, and 14 bases had no gene match. This CDR3 spans 16 amino acids. The germline CDR1 and CDR2 sequences are GTSNPN and SVGIG (reference sequence). Here the CDR3 DNA reads TGTGCCTGGAGTGCCTCGCCGGCGGGAGAAAAACACGAGCAGTACTTC. Protein: CAWSASPAGEKHEQYF.

The V and J genes are TRBV28 and TRBJ1-5; D is unclear. CDR1 and CDR2 (germline): MDHEN, SYDVKM. Trimming pared 5 bases from V and 0 bases from J, leaving 8 bases between. This CDR3 spans 14 amino acids. The CDR3 DNA is TGTGCCAGCAGTGTATCCTATAGCAATCAGCCCCAGCATTTT. As protein: CASSVSYSNQPQHF.

This rearrangement joins TRBV4-3 to TRBJ2-1; no firm D call. There are 13 residues in the CDR3. Trimming took off 4 bases at V and 2 bases at J, with 6 bases between the two ends. CDR1 is LGHNA and CDR2 is YSLEER in the germline V gene. The CDR3 coding sequence is TGCGCCAGCAGCCCCACAACCTACAATGAGCAGTTCTTC. This codes for CASSPTTYNEQFF.

This chain connects TRBV4-1 to TRBJ2-2; 7 bases are shared with TRBD2. The CDR3 length is 17 residues. The germline V gene encodes CDR1 MGHRA and CDR2 YSYEKL. Unmatched junction bases numbered 12, after V lost 4 bases and J lost 4 bases. CDR3 in DNA: TGCGCCAGCAGCCGGGGCTTCCGGGGGGTGAGCACCGGGGAGCTGTTTTTT. Amino acids: CASSRGFRGVSTGELFF.

This clone occurred a few times. The rearrangement uses TRBV6-6 and TRBJ1-1; the D is unclear. Between the trimmed V and J ends, which lost 2 bases and 5 bases, there was a span of 12 bases. Germline values: CDR1 MNHNY, CDR2 SVGAGI (reference sequence). The CDR3 spans 14 residues. DNA of the CDR3: TGTGCCAGCAGTTACGAGGCAAGAGGGACTGAAGCTTTCTTT. This gives the protein CASSYEARGTEAFF.

This clone has just a few counts. This chain uses TRBV7-2 with TRBJ2-7, with D maybe TRBD2 (6 bases). In germline, CDR1 is SGHTA, CDR2 FQGNSA. V dropped 1 base and J dropped 4 bases, with 11 bases sitting between them. The CDR3 runs 14 residues. The CDR3 nucleotides read TGTGCCAGCAGCTTAGTGGGGCGGGAATACGAGCAGTACTTC. It codes for CASSLVGREYEQYF.

Only a few counts were recorded for this clone. V usage is TRBV15 and J usage is TRBJ2-2; 7 bases map to TRBD1. V lost 1 base and J lost 3; bases outside the gene matches: 2. CDR1 LNHNV and CDR2 YYDKDF come from the germline V gene (reference sequence). CDR3 length: 15 amino acids. The CDR3 is CATSRVGGDTGELFF. The CDR3 DNA is TGTGCCACCAGCAGAGTAGGGGGCGACACCGGGGAGCTGTTTTTT.